This entry is about one T cell receptor beta chain. Its antigen is not known. These data are taken from a study of T cells in localized non-small cell lung cancer. V gave up 6 bases and J gave up 7 bases; unmatched junction bases: 14. This CDR3 region has 18 residues. Germline values: CDR1 KGHSH, CDR2 LQKENI. The table came from immunoSEQ multiplex PCR; TCRdb's copy has only in-frame clones and leaves some out. Of around 39,000 clones in the sample, 80% to 90% were seen once. Findings and limits, study-wide: Uninvolved neighboring lung showed the greatest T cell clonality, exceeding tumor. A median of about 58 of the top 100 tumor clones appeared in adjacent lung, which was paired and uninvolved.

This sample comprised peripheral blood, obtained before any cancer treatment. The source is a woman aged 35 to 70 with stage I lung adenocarcinoma. This chain joins TRBV18 and TRBJ2-1, with 14 bases identical to TRBD2. The CDR3 DNA follows: TGTGCCAGCTCCCTACCCCCGGGACTAGCGGGAGACCGAAATGAGCAGTTCTTC. It encodes CASSLPPGLAGDRNEQFF.